This T cell receptor beta chain was found in a study of T cell changes during pregnancy in multiple sclerosis. Some clones are missing from TCRdb's copy, which holds only in-frame ones; the method was immunoSEQ multiplex PCR. The table shows tens of thousands of clones, with around 92% occurring only once. CDR1 is SGHNT, CDR2 YYREEE, per germline (reference sequence). V lost 4 bases, J lost 0 bases, and 7 bases stayed unmatched. The CDR3 spans 16 residues. J is TRBJ1-1 and V is TRBV5-4; 9 bases agree with TRBD1. The TCR sequence derives from a female donor with multiple sclerosis, enrolled in a pregnancy study. The sample was peripheral blood, taken after pregnancy. CDR3 amino acids: CASSGTGTGMNTEAFF. CDR3 nucleotide sequence: TGTGCCAGCAGCGGGACAGGGACAGGCATGAACACTGAAGCTTTCTTT. Full variable domain (remainder filled in from reference TRBV5-4 and TRBJ1-1): ETGVTQSPTHLIKTRGQQVTLRCSSQSGHNTVSWYQQALGQGPQFIFQYYREEENGRGNFPPRFSGLQFPNYSSELNVNALELDDSALYLCASSGTGTGMNTEAFFGQGTRLTVV.